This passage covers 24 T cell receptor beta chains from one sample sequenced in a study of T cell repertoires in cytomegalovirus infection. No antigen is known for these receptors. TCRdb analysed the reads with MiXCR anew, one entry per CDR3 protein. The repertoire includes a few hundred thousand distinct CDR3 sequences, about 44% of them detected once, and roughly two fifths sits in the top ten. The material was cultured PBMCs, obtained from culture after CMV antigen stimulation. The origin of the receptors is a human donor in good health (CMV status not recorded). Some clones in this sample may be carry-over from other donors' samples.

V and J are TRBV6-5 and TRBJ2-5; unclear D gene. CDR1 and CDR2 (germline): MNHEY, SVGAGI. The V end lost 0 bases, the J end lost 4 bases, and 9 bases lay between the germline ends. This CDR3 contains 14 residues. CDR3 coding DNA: TGTGCCAGCAGTTACTCAGACGGCGCAGAGACCCAGTACTTC. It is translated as CASSYSDGAETQYF.

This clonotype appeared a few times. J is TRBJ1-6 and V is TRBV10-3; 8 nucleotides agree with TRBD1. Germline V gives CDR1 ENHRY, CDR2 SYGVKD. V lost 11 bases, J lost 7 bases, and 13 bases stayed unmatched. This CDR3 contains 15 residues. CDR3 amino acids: CASGGSRTGNSPLHF. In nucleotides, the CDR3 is TGTGCCTCAGGGGGGTCTCGGACAGGGAATTCACCCCTCCACTTT.

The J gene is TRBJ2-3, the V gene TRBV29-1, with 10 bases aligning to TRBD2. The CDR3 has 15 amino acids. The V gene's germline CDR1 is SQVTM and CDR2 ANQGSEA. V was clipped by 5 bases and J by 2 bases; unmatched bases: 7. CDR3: CSVQRTSGPTDTQYF. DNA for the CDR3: TGCAGCGTTCAGAGGACTAGCGGTCCCACAGATACGCAGTATTTT.

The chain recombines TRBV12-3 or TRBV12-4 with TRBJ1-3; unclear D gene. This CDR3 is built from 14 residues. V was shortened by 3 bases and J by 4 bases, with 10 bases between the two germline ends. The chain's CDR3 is CASSFYSAGNTIYF. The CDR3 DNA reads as TGTGCCAGCAGTTTCTACAGCGCCGGAAACACCATATATTTT.

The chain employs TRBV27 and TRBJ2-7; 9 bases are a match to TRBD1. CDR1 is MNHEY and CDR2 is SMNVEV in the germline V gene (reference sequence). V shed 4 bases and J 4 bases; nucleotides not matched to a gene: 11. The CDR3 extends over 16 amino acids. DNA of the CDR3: TGTGCCAGCAGTTGGGGTGGGACAGGGAGGGCGTACGAGCAGTACTTC. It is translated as CASSWGGTGRAYEQYF.

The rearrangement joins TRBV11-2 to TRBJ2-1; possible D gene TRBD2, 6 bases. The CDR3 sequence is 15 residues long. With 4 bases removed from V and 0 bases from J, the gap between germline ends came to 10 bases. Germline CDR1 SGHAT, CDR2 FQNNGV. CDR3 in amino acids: CASSWAGSSYNEQFF. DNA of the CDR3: TGTGCCAGCAGCTGGGCGGGAAGCTCCTACAATGAGCAGTTCTTC.

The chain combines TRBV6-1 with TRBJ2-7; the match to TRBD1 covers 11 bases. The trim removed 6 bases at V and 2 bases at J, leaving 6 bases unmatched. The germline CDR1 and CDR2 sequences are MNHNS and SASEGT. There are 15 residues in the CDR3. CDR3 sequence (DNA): TGTGCCAGCAGCCCCAGGACAGGGGGCACCTACGAGCAGTACTTC. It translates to CASSPRTGGTYEQYF.

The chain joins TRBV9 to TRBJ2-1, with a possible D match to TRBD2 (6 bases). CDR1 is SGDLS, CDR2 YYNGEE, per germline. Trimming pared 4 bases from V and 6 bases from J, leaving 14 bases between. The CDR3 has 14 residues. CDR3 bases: TGTGCCAGCAGCTTTAGCGGTCCCCCCAATGAGCAGTTCTTC. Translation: CASSFSGPPNEQFF.

CDR3 bases: TGTGCCAGCCGGACTAGCGGGAGCTATGCGCAGTACTTC. Translated, it gives CASRTSGSYAQYF. The chain couples TRBV7-2 to TRBJ2-7, with TRBD2 identical over 13 bases. CDR3 length equals 13 residues. The V and J ends lost 8 bases and 9 bases, in that order; junction bases with no gene match: 7. Germline CDR1 SGHTA, CDR2 FQGNSA.

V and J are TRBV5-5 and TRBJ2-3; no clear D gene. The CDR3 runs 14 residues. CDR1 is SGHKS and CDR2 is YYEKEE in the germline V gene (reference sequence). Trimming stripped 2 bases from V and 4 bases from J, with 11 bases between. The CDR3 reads CASSFSTASDTQYF. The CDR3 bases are TGTGCCAGCAGCTTTTCGACGGCGTCAGATACGCAGTATTTT.

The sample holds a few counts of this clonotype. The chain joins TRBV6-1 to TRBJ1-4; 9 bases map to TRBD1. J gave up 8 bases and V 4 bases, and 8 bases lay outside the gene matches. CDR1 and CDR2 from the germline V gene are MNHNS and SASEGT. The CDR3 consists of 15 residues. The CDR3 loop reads CASSGPGTGLEKLFF. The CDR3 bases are TGTGCCAGCAGTGGACCCGGGACAGGGTTGGAAAAACTGTTTTTT.

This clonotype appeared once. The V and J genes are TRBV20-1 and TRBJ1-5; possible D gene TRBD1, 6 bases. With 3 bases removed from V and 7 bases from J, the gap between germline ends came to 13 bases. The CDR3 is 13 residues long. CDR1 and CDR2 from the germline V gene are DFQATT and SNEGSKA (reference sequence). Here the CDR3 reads CSASQGSGQPQHF. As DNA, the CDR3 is TGCAGTGCTAGTCAGGGGTCGGGACAGCCCCAGCATTTT.

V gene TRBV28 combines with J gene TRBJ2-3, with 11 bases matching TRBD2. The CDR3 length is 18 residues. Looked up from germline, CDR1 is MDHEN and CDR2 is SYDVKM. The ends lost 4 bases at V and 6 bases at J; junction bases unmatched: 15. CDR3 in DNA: TGTGCCAGCAGTTCGGAGACTAGCGGGGTGCAGATGATTGATACGCAGTATTTT. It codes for CASSSETSGVQMIDTQYF.

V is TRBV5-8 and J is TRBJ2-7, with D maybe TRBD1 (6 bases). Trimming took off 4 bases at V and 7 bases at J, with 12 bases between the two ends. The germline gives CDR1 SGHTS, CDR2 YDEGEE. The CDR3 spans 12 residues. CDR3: CASSKNRAEQYF. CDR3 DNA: TGTGCCAGCAGCAAGAACAGGGCTGAGCAGTACTTC.

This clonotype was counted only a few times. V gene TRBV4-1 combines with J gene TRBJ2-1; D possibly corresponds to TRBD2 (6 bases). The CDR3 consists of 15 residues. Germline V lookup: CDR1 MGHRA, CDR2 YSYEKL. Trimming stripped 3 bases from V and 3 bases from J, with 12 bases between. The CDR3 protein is CASSHLTGGYNEQFF. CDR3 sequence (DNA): TGCGCCAGCAGCCACTTAACCGGGGGCTACAATGAGCAGTTCTTC.

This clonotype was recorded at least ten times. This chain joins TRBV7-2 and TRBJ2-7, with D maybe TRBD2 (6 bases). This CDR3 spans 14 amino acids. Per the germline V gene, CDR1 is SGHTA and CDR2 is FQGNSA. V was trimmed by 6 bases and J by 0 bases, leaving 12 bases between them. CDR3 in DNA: TGTGCCAGCAGTATTAGCGGCTCCTCCTACGAGCAGTACTTC. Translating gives CASSISGSSYEQYF.

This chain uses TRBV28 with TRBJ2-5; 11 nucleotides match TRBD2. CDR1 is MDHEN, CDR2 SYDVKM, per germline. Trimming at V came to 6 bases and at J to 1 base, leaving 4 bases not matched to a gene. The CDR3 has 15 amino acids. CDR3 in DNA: TGTGCCAGCAGGGCTAGCGGGGGGCCCCAAGAGACCCAGTACTTC. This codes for CASRASGGPQETQYF.

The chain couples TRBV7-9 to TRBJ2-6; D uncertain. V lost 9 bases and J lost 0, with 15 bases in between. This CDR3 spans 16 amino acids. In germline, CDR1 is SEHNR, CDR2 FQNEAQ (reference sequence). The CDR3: CASLGVGDSGANVLTF. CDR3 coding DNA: TGTGCCAGTCTTGGCGTCGGAGACTCTGGGGCCAACGTCCTGACTTTC.

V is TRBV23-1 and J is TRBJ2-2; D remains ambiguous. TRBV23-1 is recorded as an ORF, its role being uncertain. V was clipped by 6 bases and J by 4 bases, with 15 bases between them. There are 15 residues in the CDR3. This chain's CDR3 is CASSPGVWVTGELFF. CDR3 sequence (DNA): TGCGCCAGCAGCCCCGGCGTCTGGGTCACCGGGGAGCTGTTTTTT.

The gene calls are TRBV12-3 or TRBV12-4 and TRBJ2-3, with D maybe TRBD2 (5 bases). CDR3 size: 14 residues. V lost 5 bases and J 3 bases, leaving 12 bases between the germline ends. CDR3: CASSPSRETDTQYF. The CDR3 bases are TGTGCCAGCAGTCCGAGCCGGGAAACAGATACGCAGTATTTT.

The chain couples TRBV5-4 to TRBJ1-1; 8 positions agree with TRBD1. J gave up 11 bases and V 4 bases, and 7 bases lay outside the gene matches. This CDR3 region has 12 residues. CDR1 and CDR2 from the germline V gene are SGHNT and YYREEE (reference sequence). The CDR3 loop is CASSPDRGLAFF. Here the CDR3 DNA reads TGTGCCAGCAGCCCAGACAGGGGATTGGCTTTCTTT.

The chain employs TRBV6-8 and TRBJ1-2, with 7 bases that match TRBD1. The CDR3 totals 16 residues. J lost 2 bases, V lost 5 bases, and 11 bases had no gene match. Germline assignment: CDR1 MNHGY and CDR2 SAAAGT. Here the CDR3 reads CASSPFGQAKNYGYTF. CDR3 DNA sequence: TGTGCCAGCAGTCCATTTGGACAGGCTAAAAACTATGGCTACACCTTC.

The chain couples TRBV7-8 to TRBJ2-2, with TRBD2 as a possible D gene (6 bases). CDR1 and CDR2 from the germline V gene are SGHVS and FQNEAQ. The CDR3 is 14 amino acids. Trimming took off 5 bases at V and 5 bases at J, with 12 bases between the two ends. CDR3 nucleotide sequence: TGTGCCAGCAGCCAGATTAGCGGAACCGGGGAGCTGTTTTTT. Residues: CASSQISGTGELFF.

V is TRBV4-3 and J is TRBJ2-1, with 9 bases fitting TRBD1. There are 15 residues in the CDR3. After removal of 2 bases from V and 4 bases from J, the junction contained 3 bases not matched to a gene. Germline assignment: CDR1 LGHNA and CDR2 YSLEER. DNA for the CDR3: TGCGCCAGCAGCCAATTTGGACAGGGGTACAATGAGCAGTTCTTC. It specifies CASSQFGQGYNEQFF.